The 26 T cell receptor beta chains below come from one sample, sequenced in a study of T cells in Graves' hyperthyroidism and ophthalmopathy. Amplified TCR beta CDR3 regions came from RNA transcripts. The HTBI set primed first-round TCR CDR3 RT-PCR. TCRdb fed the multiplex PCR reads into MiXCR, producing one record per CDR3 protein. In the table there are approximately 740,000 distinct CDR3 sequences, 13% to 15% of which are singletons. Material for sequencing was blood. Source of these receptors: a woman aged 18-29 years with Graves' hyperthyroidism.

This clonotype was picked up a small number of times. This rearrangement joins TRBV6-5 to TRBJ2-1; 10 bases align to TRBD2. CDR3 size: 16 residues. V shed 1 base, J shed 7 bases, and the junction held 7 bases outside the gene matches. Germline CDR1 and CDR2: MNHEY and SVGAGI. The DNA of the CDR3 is TGTGCCAGCAGTTACTTGTCTAGCGGGAGAGGGAATGAGCAGTTCTTC. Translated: CASSYLSSGRGNEQFF.

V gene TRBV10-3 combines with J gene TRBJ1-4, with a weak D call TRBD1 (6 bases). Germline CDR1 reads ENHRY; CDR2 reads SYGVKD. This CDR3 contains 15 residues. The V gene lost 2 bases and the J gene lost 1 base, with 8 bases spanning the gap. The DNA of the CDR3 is TGTGCCATCAGTGAGGAGGGGGGAACTAATGAAAAACTGTTTTTT. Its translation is CAISEEGGTNEKLFF.

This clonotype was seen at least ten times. CDR3 region: CSVQAARRANEQFF. The CDR3, as DNA: TGCAGCGTTCAAGCGGCCCGAAGGGCGAATGAGCAGTTCTTC. This chain joins TRBV29-1 and TRBJ2-1, with D possibly being TRBD2 (5 bases). From germline, CDR1 is SQVTM and CDR2 ANQGSEA. Trimming shortened V by 5 bases and J by 7 bases, and 18 bases separated the two germline ends. There are 14 residues in the CDR3.

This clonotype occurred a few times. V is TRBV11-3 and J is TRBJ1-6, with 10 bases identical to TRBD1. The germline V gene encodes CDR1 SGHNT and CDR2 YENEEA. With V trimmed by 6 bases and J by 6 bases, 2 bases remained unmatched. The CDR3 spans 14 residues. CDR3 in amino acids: CASRGTGVNSPLHF. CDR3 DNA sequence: TGTGCCAGCAGGGGGACAGGGGTTAATTCACCCCTCCACTTT.

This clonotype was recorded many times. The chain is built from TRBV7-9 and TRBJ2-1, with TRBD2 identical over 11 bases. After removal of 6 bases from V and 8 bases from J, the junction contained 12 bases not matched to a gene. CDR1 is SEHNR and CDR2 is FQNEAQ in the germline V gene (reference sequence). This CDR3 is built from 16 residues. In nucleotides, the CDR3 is TGTGCCAGCAGTTCGGGACTAGCGGTCCCGCGAGATGAGCAGTTCTTC. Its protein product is CASSSGLAVPRDEQFF.

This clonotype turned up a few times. The CDR3 sequence: CATHDGAGSPLHF. CDR3 DNA: TGTGCCACCCATGACGGGGCTGGTTCACCCCTCCACTTT. This chain connects TRBV15 to TRBJ1-6, with D possibly being TRBD1 (5 bases). Germline values: CDR1 LNHNV, CDR2 YYDKDF (reference sequence). The CDR3 contains 13 residues. V lost 8 bases, J lost 9 bases, and 14 bases lay in between.

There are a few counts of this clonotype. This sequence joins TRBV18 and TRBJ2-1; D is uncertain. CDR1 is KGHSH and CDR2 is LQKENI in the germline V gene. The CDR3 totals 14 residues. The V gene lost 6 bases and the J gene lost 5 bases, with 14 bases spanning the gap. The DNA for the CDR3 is TGTGCCAGCTCTCAAAGTAGGGTAGACAATGAGCAGTTCTTC. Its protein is CASSQSRVDNEQFF.

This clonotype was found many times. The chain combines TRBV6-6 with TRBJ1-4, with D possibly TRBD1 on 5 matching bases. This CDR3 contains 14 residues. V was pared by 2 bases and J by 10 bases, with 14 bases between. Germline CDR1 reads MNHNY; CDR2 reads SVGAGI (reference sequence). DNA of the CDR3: TGTGCCAGCAGTTACATAGGGGAGTTAAGAAAACTGTTTTTT. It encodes CASSYIGELRKLFF.

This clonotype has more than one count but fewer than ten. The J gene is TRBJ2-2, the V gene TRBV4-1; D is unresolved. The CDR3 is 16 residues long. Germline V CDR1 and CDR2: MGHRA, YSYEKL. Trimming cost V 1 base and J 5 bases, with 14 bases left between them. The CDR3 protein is CASSQARTIRTGELFF. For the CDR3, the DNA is TGCGCCAGCAGCCAAGCTCGGACGATCAGGACCGGGGAGCTGTTTTTT.

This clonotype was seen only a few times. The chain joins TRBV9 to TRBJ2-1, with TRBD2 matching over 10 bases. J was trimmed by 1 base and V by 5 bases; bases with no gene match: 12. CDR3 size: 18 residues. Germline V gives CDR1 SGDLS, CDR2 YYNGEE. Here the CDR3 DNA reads TGTGCCAGCAGAGGGGGGGCTAGCGGGAGTTATTCCTACAATGAGCAGTTCTTC. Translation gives CASRGGASGSYSYNEQFF.

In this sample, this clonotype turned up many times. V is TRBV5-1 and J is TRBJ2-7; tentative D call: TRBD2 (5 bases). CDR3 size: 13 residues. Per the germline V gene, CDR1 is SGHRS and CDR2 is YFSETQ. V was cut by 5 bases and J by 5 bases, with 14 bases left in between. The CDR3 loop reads CASREGFGDEQYF. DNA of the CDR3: TGCGCCAGCAGAGAGGGTTTCGGGGACGAGCAGTACTTC.

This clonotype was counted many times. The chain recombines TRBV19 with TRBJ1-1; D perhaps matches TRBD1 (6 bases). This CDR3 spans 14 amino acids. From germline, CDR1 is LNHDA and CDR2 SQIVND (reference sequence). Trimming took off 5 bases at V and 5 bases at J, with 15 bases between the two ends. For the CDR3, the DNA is TGTGCCAGTAGTCGTCAGGGGCGTTTGACTGAAGCTTTCTTT. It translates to CASSRQGRLTEAFF. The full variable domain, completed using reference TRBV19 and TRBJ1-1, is DGGITQSPKYLFRKEGQNVTLSCEQNLNHDAMYWYRQDPGQGLRLIYYSQIVNDFQKGDIAEGYSVSREKKESFPLTVTSAQKNPTAFYLCASSRQGRLTEAFFGQGTRLTVV.

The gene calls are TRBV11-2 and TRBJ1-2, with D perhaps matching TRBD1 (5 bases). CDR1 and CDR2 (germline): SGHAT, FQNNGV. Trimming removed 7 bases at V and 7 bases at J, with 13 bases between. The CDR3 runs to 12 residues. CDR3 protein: CASTGGGGGYTF. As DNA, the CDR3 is TGTGCCAGCACGGGGGGGGGTGGTGGCTACACCTTC.

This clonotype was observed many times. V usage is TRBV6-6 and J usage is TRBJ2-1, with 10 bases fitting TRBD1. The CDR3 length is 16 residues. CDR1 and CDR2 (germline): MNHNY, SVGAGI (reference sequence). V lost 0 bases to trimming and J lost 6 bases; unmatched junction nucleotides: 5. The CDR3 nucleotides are TGTGCCAGCAGTTACTCAAGGGACAGGGGATCCAATGAGCAGTTCTTC. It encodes CASSYSRDRGSNEQFF.

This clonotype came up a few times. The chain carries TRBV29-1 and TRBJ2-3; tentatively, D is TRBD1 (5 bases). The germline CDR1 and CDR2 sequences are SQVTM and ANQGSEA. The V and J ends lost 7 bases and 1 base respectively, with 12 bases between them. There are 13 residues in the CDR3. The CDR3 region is CSDWGLGTDTQYF. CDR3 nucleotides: TGCAGCGATTGGGGCCTCGGCACAGATACGCAGTATTTT.

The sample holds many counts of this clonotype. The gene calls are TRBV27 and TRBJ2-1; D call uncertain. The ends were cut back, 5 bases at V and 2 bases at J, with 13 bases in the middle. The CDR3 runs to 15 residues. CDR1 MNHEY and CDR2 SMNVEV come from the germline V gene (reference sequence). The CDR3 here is CASSPGVNTYNEQFF. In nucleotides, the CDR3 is TGTGCCAGCAGTCCCGGAGTAAACACCTACAATGAGCAGTTCTTC.

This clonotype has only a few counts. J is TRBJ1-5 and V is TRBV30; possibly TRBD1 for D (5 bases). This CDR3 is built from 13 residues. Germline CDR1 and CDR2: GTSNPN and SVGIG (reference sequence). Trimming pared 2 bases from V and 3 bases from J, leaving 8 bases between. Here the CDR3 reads CAWSFRDNQPQHF. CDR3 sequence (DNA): TGTGCCTGGAGTTTCAGGGACAATCAGCCCCAGCATTTT.

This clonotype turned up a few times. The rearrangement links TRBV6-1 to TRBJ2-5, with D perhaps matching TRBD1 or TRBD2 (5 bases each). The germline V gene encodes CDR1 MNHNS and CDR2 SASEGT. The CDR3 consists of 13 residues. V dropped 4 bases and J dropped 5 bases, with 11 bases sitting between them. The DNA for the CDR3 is TGTGCCAGCAGTGGGGACCTGGCGGAGACCCAGTACTTC. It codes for CASSGDLAETQYF.

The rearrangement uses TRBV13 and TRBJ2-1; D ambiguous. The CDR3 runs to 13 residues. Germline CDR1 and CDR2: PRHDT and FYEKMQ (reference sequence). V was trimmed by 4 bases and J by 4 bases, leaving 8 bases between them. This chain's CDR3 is CASSWSTYNEQFF. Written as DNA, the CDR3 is TGTGCCAGCAGCTGGTCTACGTACAATGAGCAGTTCTTC.

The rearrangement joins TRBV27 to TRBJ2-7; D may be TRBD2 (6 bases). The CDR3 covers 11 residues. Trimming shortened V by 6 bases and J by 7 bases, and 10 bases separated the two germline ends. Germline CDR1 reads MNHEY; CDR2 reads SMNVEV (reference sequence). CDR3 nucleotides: TGTGCCAGCAGAGGACTATTGGAGCAGTACTTC. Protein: CASRGLLEQYF.

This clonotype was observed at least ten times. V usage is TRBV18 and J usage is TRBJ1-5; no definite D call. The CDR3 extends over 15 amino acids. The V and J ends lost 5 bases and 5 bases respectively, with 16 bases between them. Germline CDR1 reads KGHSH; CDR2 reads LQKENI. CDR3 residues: CASSYSLGGDQPQHF. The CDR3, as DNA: TGTGCCAGCTCATACTCTCTCGGAGGTGATCAGCCCCAGCATTTT.

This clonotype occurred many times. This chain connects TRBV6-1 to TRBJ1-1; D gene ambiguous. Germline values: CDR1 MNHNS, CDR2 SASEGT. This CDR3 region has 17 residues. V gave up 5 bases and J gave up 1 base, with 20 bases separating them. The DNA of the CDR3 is TGTGCCAGCAGTTACGGTTTGGGGAGGGCCCCGAACACTGAAGCTTTCTTT. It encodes CASSYGLGRAPNTEAFF.

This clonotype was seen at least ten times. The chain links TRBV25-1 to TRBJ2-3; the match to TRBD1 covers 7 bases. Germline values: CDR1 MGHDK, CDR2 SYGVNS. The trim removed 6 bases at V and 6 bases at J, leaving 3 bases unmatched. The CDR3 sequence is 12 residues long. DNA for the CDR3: TGTGCCAGCAGCCCACAGGGGGATACGCAGTATTTT. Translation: CASSPQGDTQYF.

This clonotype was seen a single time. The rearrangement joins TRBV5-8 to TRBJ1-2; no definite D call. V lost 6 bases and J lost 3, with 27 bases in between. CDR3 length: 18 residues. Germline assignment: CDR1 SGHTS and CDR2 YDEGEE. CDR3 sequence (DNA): TGTGCCAGCACCCGGCGGAATCCCGGGAGGTCGCTCGACTATGGCTACACCTTC. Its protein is CASTRRNPGRSLDYGYTF.

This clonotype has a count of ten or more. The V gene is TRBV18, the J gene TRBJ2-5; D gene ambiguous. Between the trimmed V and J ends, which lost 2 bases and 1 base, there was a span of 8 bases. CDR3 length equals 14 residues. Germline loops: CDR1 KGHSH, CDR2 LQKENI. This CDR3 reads CASSPWPAQETQYF. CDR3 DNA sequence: TGTGCCAGCTCACCATGGCCAGCCCAAGAGACCCAGTACTTC. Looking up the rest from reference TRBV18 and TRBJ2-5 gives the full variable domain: NAGVMQNPRHLVRRRGQEARLRCSPMKGHSHVYWYRQLPEEGLKFMVYLQKENIIDESGMPKERFSAEFPKEGPSILRIQQVVRGDSAAYFCASSPWPAQETQYFGPGTRLLVL.

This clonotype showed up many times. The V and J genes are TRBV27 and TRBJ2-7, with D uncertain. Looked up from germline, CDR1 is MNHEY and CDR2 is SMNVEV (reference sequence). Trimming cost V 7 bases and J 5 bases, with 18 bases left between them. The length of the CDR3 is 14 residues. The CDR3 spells CASIKDDPPNEQYF. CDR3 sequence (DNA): TGTGCCAGCATAAAGGATGACCCCCCCAACGAGCAGTACTTC.